Given below is one TCR beta chain in context. The data stem from a study of CD8+CD57+ T cells in acquired aplastic anemia. The overall study: The study obtained an average of about 3.4 ug of DNA from sorted CD4+ and CD8+ cells.

With 8 bases clipped from V and 5 bases from J, the junction kept 3 bases outside the gene matches. CDR1 is SNHLY, CDR2 FYNNEI, per germline. The CDR3 is 13 amino acids. Patients sequenced had flow cytometry evidence of CD8+CD57+ cell expansion. The blood sampling took place in patients who had so far received no therapy. Both TCR beta VDJ combination and CDR3 sequence profiling were carried out. Genomic DNA was the template for this profiling. Each CDR3 protein is one row after TCRdb ran MiXCR on the reads. The table has around 150,000 distinct CDR3 sequences, about 50% seen once. The clonotype comes from a human donor with aplastic anemia. This chain links TRBV2 with TRBJ2-1; 10 bases align to TRBD1. Material for sequencing was sorted CD4+, CD8+, or CD8+CD57+ T cells (not recorded which) from PBMCs. DNA of the CDR3: TGTGCCAGCCCGGGACAGGGGAACAATGAGCAGTTCTTC. Translation: CASPGQGNNEQFF.